This is a list of T cell receptor beta chains from one sample in a study of T-cell memory formation after mild COVID-19. TCRdb called the 5' RACE reads again in MiXCR, with one record for every CDR3 protein. The sample holds about 390,000 distinct CDR3 sequences, roughly 15% seen once. Sample: PBMCs or a T cell subset sorted from them (not recorded which). The receptors come from a young man who had mild COVID-19 (a few samples of this study predate the infection). Cell type and time point are not known. The CDR3 runs from the conserved cysteine through the conserved F or W. D genes are given only for firm matches. Expanded clones are given a class, and other clones once, few, many or no size at all.

TRBJ2-1	NA	NA	TRBV11-2	TGTGCCAGCAGCTTAAGGGACGCGGTGGTTAATGAGCAGTTCTTC	CASSLRDAVVNEQFF
TRBJ2-6	TRBD2	many	TRBV7-2	TGTGCCAGCCAGCGGGGGATCTCTGGGGCCAACGTCCTGACTTTC	CASQRGISGANVLTF
TRBJ2-3	TRBD2	few	TRBV4-1	TGCGCCAGCAGCCCGGGACTAGGACGAGATACGCAGTATTTT	CASSPGLGRDTQYF
TRBJ2-7	NA	few	TRBV12-3/TRBV12-4	TGTGCCAGCAGTCCTCTGGGTCTCCCGCCCGGCCACCTAATTTACGAGCAGTACTTC	CASSPLGLPPGHLIYEQYF
TRBJ2-5	NA	NA	TRBV18	TGTGCCAGCTCGACGACAAATCCTGAAGAGACCCAGTACTTC	CASSTTNPEETQYF
TRBJ1-5	NA	few	TRBV7-2	TGTGCCAGCAGCTTAGAGACAGGCCTTTATCAGCCCCAGCATTTT	CASSLETGLYQPQHF
TRBJ2-7	TRBD2	few	TRBV7-9	TGTGCCAGCAATCCTAGCGGGGGCTCCTACGAGCAGTACTTC	CASNPSGGSYEQYF
TRBJ2-5	NA	NA	TRBV5-1	TGCGCCAGCAGCTTGTATAGGGCCCGCGAGACCCAGTACTTC	CASSLYRARETQYF
TRBJ1-3	NA	NA	TRBV9	TGTGCCAGCAGCGTAGGCTTCAGTTGGGGGGGCACCATATATTTT	CASSVGFSWGGTIYF
TRBJ2-3	NA	few	TRBV5-1	TGCGCCAGCAGCACGGTCGGACGACGAGGGACAGATACGCAGTATTTT	CASSTVGRRGTDTQYF
TRBJ2-1	TRBD2	few	TRBV5-1	TGCGCCAGCAGCTATGTAGCGGGGCGGGGGAATGAGCAGTTCTTC	CASSYVAGRGNEQFF
TRBJ2-1	TRBD1	NA	TRBV20-1	TGCAGTGCTACCGACAGGGATGAGCAGTTCTTC	CSATDRDEQFF
TRBJ1-2	TRBD1	few	TRBV6-5	TGTGCCAGCAGTTACATGGGGGACAGTCGGGGAGGCTACACCTTC	CASSYMGDSRGGYTF
TRBJ2-5	NA	NA	TRBV7-9	TGTGCCAGCAGCCCGGCCCCGGAGGGCCGAGAGACCCAGTACTTC	CASSPAPEGRETQYF
TRBJ2-5	NA	NA	TRBV12-3/TRBV12-4	TGTGCCAGCAGTCCGGGTCGGGGTTTCGGGGGTTCACAAGAGACCCAGTACTTC	CASSPGRGFGGSQETQYF
TRBJ2-3	TRBD2	NA	TRBV6-1	TGTGCCAGCAGCCGGACTAGCGGCCGCACAGATACGCAGTATTTT	CASSRTSGRTDTQYF
TRBJ1-5	NA	NA	TRBV29-1	TGCAGCGTTGGAACTGACAATCAGCCCCAGCATTTT	CSVGTDNQPQHF
TRBJ1-1	NA	NA	TRBV5-1	TGCGCCAGCAGCCCGGGACCTTCGAACACTGAAGCTTTCTTT	CASSPGPSNTEAFF
TRBJ2-3	NA	NA	TRBV20-1	TGCAGTGCTCCCACAGATCTGACCACAGATACGCAGTATTTT	CSAPTDLTTDTQYF
TRBJ2-3	NA	NA	TRBV6-2/TRBV6-3	TGTGCCAGCGGGCCGCTGGGTACAGATACGCAGTATTTT	CASGPLGTDTQYF
TRBJ1-5	NA	NA	TRBV12-3/TRBV12-4	TGTGCCAGCAGCTGGAGGGATTTCAATCAGCCCCAGCATTTT	CASSWRDFNQPQHF
TRBJ2-1	NA	NA	TRBV7-3	TGTGCCAGCGGCGAGCGGGCACGCAATGAGCAGTTCTTC	CASGERARNEQFF
TRBJ2-7	TRBD1	few	TRBV6-5	TGTGCCAGCAGTTACTCGTCCAGGGGGATCTACGAGCAGTACTTC	CASSYSSRGIYEQYF
TRBJ2-5	TRBD2	many	TRBV7-2	TGTGCCAGCAGCTACGGGACTAGCCGAGAGACCCAGTACTTC	CASSYGTSRETQYF
TRBJ2-5	TRBD2	few	TRBV20-1	TGCAGTGCTAGTCGGTTAGCGGGGGCCCAAGAGACCCAGTACTTC	CSASRLAGAQETQYF
TRBJ1-2	NA	NA	TRBV12-3/TRBV12-4	TGTGCCAGCAGTCCACAGACGGGCCGGGACTATGGCTACACCTTC	CASSPQTGRDYGYTF